This T cell receptor (beta chain) emerged from a study of low-dose radiotherapy and immunotherapy resistance in tumors. Study overall: Cyclophosphamide went in intravenously at 200 mg/m2 every two weeks, one day before radiation and immunotherapy.

The V gene's germline CDR1 is KGHSH and CDR2 LQKENI. The V gene end was trimmed by 6 bases and the J gene end by 4 bases; junction bases not matched to a gene: 3. The CDR3 covers 14 residues. TRAV- and TRBV-specific primers primed first-strand cDNA, covering alpha and beta chains. TCRs were amplified for around 21 PCR cycles with a constant-region primer and V-primer adapter. TCRdb re-called the reads with MiXCR, one entry per CDR3 protein. The sample includes under 70,000 distinct CDR3 sequences, approximately 25% seen only once; the top ten take just over 5.5%. The time point: before trial treatment. Donors were dosed with nivolumab and ipilimumab; they also received aspirin, low-dose cyclophosphamide and low-dose radiotherapy. Patients deemed eligible presented with advanced solid tumors lacking tumor-infiltrating lymphocytes.

The sequences come from PBMCs, collected before treatment. The receptor comes from a male donor with prostate cancer. This chain connects TRBV18 to TRBJ2-5; 12 bases are a match to TRBD1. CDR3 amino acids: CASSTGQGAETQYF. CDR3 DNA: TGTGCCAGCTCGACGGGACAGGGGGCAGAGACCCAGTACTTC.